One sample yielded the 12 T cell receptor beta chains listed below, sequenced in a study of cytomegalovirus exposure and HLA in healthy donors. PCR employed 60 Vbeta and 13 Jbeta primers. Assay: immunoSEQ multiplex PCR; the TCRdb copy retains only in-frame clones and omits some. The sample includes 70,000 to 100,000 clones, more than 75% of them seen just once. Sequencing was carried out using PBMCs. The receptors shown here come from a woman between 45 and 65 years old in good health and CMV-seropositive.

CDR3 in amino acids: CASSLFPGSDTEAFF. In nucleotides, the CDR3 is TGTGCCAGCAGCTTATTCCCGGGATCGGACACTGAAGCTTTCTTT. The rearrangement links TRBV7-6 to TRBJ1-1; no clear D gene. Deletions cut 2 bases from V and 3 bases from J, with 13 bases between. Germline values: CDR1 SGHVS, CDR2 FNYEAQ. The CDR3 is 15 amino acids. Drawing the rest from reference TRBV7-6 and TRBJ1-1, the complete variable domain is GAGVSQSPRYKVTKRGQDVALRCDPISGHVSLYWYRQALGQGPEFLTYFNYEAQQDKSGLPNDRFSAERPEGSISTLTIQRTEQRDSAMYRCASSLFPGSDTEAFFGQGTRLTVV.

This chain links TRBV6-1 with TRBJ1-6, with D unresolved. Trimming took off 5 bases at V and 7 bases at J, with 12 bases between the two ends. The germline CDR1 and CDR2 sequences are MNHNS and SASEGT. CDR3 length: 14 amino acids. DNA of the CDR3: TGTGCCAGCAGTCCCGACGGGGAAAATTCACCCCTCCACTTT. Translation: CASSPDGENSPLHF.

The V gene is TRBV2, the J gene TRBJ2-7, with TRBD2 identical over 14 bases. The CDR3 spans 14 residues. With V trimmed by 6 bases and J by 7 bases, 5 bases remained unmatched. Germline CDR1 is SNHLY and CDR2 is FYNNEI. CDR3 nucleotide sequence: TGTGCCAGCAGGGGGACTAGCGGGGGAGGGGAGCAGTACTTC. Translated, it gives CASRGTSGGGEQYF.

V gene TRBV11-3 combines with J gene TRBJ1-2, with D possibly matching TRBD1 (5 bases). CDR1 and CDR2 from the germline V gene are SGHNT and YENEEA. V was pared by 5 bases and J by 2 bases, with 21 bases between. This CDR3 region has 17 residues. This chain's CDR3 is CASSLASTGAPNYGYTF. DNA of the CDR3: TGTGCCAGCAGCCTCGCCTCCACAGGAGCTCCAAACTATGGCTACACCTTC. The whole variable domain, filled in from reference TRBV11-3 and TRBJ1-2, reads EAGVVQSPRYKIIEKKQPVAFWCNPISGHNTLYWYLQNLGQGPELLIRYENEEAVDDSQLPKDRFSAERLKGVDSTLKIQPAELGDSAVYLCASSLASTGAPNYGYTFGSGTRLTVV.

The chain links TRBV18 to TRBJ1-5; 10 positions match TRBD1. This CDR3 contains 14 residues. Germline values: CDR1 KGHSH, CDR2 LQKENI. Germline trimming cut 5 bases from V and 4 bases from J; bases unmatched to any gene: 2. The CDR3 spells CASSRDRGNQPQHF. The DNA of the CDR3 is TGTGCCAGCTCAAGGGACAGGGGAAATCAGCCCCAGCATTTT.

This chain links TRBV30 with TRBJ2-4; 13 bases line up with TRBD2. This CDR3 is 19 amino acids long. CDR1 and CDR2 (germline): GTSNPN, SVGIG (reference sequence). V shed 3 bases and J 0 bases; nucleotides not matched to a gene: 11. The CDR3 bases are TGTGCCTGGAGGCCGAGACTAGCGGGAGGATCGGTAGCCAAAAACATTCAGTACTTC. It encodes CAWRPRLAGGSVAKNIQYF.

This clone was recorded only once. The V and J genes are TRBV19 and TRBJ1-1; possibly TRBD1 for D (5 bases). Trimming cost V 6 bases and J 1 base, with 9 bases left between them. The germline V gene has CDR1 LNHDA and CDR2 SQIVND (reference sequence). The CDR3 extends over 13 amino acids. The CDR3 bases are TGTGCCAGTAGCCTGGACACGAACACTGAAGCTTTCTTT. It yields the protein CASSLDTNTEAFF.

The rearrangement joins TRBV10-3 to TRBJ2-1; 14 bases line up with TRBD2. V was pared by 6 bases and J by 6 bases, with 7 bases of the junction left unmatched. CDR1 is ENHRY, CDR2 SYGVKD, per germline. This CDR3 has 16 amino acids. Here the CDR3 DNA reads TGTGCCATCAGCCGACTAGCGGGGGGGCCGGGCAATGAGCAGTTCTTC. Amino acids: CAISRLAGGPGNEQFF.

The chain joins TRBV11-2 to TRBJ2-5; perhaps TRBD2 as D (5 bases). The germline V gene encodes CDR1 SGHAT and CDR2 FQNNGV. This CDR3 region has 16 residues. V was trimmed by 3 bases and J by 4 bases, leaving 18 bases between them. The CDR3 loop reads CASSFGRATPLETQYF. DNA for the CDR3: TGTGCCAGCAGCTTTGGGCGGGCTACCCCGTTAGAGACCCAGTACTTC. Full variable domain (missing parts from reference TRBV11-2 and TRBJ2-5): EAGVAQSPRYKIIEKRQSVAFWCNPISGHATLYWYQQILGQGPKLLIQFQNNGVVDDSQLPKDRFSAERLKGVDSTLKIQPAKLEDSAVYLCASSFGRATPLETQYFGPGTRLLVL.

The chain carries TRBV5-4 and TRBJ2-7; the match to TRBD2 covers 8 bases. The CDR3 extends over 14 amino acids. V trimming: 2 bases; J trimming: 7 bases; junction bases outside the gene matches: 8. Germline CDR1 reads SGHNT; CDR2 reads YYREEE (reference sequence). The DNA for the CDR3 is TGTGCCAGCAGCTTAGACGGGAGGGCCAAGGAGCAGTACGTC. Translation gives CASSLDGRAKEQYV.

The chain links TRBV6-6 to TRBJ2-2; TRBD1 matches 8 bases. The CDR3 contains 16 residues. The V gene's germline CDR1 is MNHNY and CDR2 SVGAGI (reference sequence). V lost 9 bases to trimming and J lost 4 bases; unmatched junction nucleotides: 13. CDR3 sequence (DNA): TGTGCCAGTTTACCAATCGGACAGGGTGGCACCGGGGAGCTGTTTTTT. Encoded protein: CASLPIGQGGTGELFF.

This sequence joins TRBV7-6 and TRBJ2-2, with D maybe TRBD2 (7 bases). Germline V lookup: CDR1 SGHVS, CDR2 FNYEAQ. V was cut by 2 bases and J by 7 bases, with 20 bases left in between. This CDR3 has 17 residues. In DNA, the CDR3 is TGTGCCAGCAGCTTATTGGTGGGGGGGCCTTTCGGCGGGGAGCTGTTTTTT. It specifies CASSLLVGGPFGGELFF.